This entry lists 4 T cell receptor beta chains sequenced from one sample in a study of blood T cell repertoires in COVID-19. TCRdb's copy holds only in-frame clones and misses some; the assay was immunoSEQ multiplex PCR. The repertoire includes 270,000 or so clones, approximately 90% of them detected once, and 4.1% sits in the top ten. The specimen was PBMCs or T cells enriched from blood (not recorded which). The receptors come from a young woman with acute COVID-19.

The gene calls are TRBV7-2 and TRBJ2-7; 11 positions match TRBD2. V lost 5 bases and J lost 6; bases outside the gene matches: 6. CDR1 is SGHTA and CDR2 is FQGNSA in the germline V gene. The CDR3 spans 14 residues. The CDR3 DNA reads as TGTGCCAGCAGCCATGGGACTAGCGGTCTCGAGCAGTACTTC. This gives the protein CASSHGTSGLEQYF.

V gene TRBV2 combines with J gene TRBJ2-3, with 8 bases identical to TRBD2. The CDR3 sequence is 15 residues long. Trimming took 10 bases from V and 0 from J; bases not matched to a gene: 9. Germline V gene data show CDR1 as SNHLY and CDR2 as FYNNEI. The CDR3 loop is CAKQSGTRSTDTQYF. The CDR3 DNA reads as TGTGCCAAACAGTCCGGGACTAGAAGCACAGATACGCAGTATTTT.

Comments on this clone: The same CDR3 is also encoded by other DNA sequences in this sample. The gene calls are TRBV5-1 and TRBJ2-7, with D maybe TRBD2 (5 bases). The germline V gene encodes CDR1 SGHRS and CDR2 YFSETQ. Between the trimmed V and J ends, which lost 1 base and 0 bases, there was a span of 11 bases. CDR3 size: 15 residues. The CDR3 nucleotides are TGCGCCAGCAGCTTGTCAACGGGAAGCTCCTACGAGCAGTACTTC. This gives the protein CASSLSTGSSYEQYF.

The rearrangement links TRBV28 to TRBJ1-5, with 8 bases that match TRBD1. Germline V CDR1 and CDR2: MDHEN, SYDVKM. The V gene end was trimmed by 5 bases and the J gene end by 0 bases; junction bases not matched to a gene: 12. The length of the CDR3 is 18 residues. The CDR3 coding sequence is TGTGCCAGCAGTCCCCTGGACAGGGAGCAGGCTAGCAATCAGCCCCAGCATTTT. The encoded protein is CASSPLDREQASNQPQHF. Combining the CDR3 with reference TRBV28 and TRBJ1-5 gives the whole variable domain DVKVTQSSRYLVKRTGEKVFLECVQDMDHENMFWYRQDPGLGLRLIYFSYDVKMKEKGDIPEGYSVSREKKERFSLILESASTNQTSMYLCASSPLDREQASNQPQHFGDGTRLSIL.